This TCR beta chain was profiled in a study of T cells in Graves' hyperthyroidism and ophthalmopathy. TCR beta CDR3 regions were amplified from RNA transcripts. When the TCR CDR3 underwent first-round RT-PCR, the HTBI primer set was used. MiXCR, run by TCRdb on the multiplex PCR reads, gives a single entry per CDR3 protein. The sample includes 600,000 to 850,000 distinct CDR3 sequences, approximately 18% of them seen just once. The hyperthyroidism patients had all been newly diagnosed, and their disease duration was under 2 months. Their ages ranged from 18 to 65 years. Around 10 ml fresh peripheral blood yielded the PBMCs. V was cut by 3 bases and J by 3 bases, with 14 bases left in between. Germline V lookup: CDR1 MRHNA, CDR2 SNTAGT. CDR3 length equals 15 residues. The table lists this clonotype with a few counts.

Sequenced sample: blood. The V gene is TRBV6-4, the J gene TRBJ1-2; the D gene is possibly TRBD1 (5 bases). This receptor was obtained from a woman between 45 and 60 years old with Graves' hyperthyroidism that later progressed to Graves' ophthalmopathy. CDR3 nucleotide sequence: TGTGCCAGCAGTGAAACACCCGGGACCTACTATGGCTACACCTTC. Amino acids: CASSETPGTYYGYTF.